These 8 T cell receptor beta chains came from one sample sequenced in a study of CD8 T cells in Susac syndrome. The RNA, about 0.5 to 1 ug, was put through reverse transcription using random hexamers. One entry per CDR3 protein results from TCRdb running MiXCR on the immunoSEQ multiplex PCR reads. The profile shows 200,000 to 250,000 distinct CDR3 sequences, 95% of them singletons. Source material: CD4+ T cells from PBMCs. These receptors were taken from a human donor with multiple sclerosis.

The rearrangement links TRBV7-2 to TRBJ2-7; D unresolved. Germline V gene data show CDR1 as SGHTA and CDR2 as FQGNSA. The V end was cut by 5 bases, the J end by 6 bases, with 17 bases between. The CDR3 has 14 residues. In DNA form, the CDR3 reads TGTGCCAGCAGCCCCTGGACCCGGTTTGGCGAGCAGTACTTC. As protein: CASSPWTRFGEQYF.

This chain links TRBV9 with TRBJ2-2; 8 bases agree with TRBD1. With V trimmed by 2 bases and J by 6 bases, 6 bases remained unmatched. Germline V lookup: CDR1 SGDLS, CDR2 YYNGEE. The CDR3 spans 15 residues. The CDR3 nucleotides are TGTGCCAGCAGCGTGATGGGACAGGTCGCCGGGGAGCTGTTTTTT. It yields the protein CASSVMGQVAGELFF.

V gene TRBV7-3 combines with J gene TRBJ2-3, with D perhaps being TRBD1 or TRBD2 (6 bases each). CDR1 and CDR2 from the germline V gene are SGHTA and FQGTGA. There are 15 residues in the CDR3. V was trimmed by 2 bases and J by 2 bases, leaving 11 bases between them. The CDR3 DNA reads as TGTGCCAGCAGCTTAGCAGGGGAGGTCACAGATACGCAGTATTTT. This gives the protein CASSLAGEVTDTQYF. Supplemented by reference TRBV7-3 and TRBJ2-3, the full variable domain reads GAGVSQTPSNKVTEKGKYVELRCDPISGHTALYWYRQSLGQGPEFLIYFQGTGAADDSGLPNDRFFAVRPEGSVSTLKIQRTERGDSAVYLCASSLAGEVTDTQYFGPGTRLTVL.

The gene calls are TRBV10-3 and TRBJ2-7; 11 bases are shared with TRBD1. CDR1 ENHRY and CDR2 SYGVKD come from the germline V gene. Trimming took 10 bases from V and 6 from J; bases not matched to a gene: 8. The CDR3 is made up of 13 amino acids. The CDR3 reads CATMGGQGVEQYF. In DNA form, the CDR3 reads TGTGCCACCATGGGGGGACAGGGGGTCGAGCAGTACTTC.

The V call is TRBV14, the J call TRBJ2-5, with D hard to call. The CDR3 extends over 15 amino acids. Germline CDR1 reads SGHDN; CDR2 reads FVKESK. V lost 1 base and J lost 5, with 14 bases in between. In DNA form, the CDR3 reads TGTGCCAGCAGCCAAGGCCTTTGGAGACGGGAGACCCAGTACTTC. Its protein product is CASSQGLWRRETQYF.

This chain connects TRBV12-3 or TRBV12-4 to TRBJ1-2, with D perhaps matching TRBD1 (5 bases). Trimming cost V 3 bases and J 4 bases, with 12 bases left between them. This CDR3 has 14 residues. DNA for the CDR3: TGTGCCAGCAGTTTTTCCGGGACCGTCTATGGCTACACCTTC. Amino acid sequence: CASSFSGTVYGYTF.

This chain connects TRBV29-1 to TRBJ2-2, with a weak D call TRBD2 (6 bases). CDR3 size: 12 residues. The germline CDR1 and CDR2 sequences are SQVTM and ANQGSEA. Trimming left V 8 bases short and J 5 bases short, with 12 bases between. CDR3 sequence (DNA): TGCAGCTCATTTCGGGGGACCGGGGAGCTGTTTTTT. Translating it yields CSSFRGTGELFF.

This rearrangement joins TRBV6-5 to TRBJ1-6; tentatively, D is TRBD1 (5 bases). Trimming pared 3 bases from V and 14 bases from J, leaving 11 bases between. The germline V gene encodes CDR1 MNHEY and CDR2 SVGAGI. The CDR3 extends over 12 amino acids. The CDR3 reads CASSYAGFALHF. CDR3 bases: TGTGCCAGCAGTTATGCAGGGTTTGCCCTCCACTTT.